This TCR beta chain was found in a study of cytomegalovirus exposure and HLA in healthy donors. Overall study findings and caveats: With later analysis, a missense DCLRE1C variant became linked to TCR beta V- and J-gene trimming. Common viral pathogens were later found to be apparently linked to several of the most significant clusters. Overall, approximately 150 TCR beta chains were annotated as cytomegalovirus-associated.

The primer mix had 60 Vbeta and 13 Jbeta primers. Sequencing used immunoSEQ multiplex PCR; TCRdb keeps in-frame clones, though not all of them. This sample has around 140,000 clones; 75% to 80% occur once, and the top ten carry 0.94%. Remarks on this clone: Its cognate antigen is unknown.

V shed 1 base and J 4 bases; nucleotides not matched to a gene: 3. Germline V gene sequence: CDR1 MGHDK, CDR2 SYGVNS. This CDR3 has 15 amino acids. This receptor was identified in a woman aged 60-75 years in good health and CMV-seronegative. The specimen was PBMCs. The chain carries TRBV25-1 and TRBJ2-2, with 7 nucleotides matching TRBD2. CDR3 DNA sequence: TGTGCCAGCAGTGAATGGGGGGGTGGCACCGGGGAGCTGTTTTTT. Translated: CASSEWGGGTGELFF. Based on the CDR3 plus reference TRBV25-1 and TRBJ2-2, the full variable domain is EADIYQTPRYLVIGTGKKITLECSQTMGHDKMYWYQQDPGMELHLIHYSYGVNSTEKGDLSSESTVSRIRTEHFPLTLESARPSHTSQYLCASSEWGGGTGELFFGEGSRLTVL.